These 32 T cell receptor beta chains were all obtained from the same sample, sequenced in a study of naive and memory T cell subsets. Both TRBC1 and TRBC2 were covered by a beta constant-region primer of two equimolar oligonucleotides. TCRdb ran MiXCR on the UMI-ligation and nested PCR reads and lists one entry per CDR3 protein. The sample carries around 160,000 distinct CDR3 sequences, about a sixth recorded once. Sequences were obtained from naive CD4+ T cells from blood. The source is a human donor in good health.

The V and J genes are TRBV6-5 and TRBJ1-2, with TRBD1 as a possible D gene (6 bases). V was trimmed by 4 bases and J by 3 bases, leaving 18 bases between them. The CDR3 loop spans 16 amino acids. From germline, CDR1 is MNHEY and CDR2 SVGAGI. As DNA, the CDR3 is TGTGCCAGCAGTTCTTCTTCGGGCAGGGGCGACTATGGCTACACCTTC. Residues: CASSSSSGRGDYGYTF.

J is TRBJ2-1 and V is TRBV20-1; tentatively, D is TRBD1 or TRBD2 (5 bases each). Deletions cut 2 bases from V and 2 bases from J, with 13 bases between. The CDR3 is 15 amino acids. CDR1 is DFQATT, CDR2 SNEGSKA, per germline (reference sequence). The CDR3 bases are TGCAGTGCTAGACATCCTGGGGGTACCTACAATGAGCAGTTCTTC. Amino acids: CSARHPGGTYNEQFF.

This clonotype was detected a few times. The chain carries TRBV7-2 and TRBJ2-7; D unresolved. V was cut by 4 bases and J by 2 bases, with 15 bases left in between. Looked up from germline, CDR1 is SGHTA and CDR2 is FQGNSA. The CDR3 consists of 15 residues. CDR3 in DNA: TGTGCCAGCAGCTCACCCGAAATGGGGACCTACGAGCAGTACTTC. Protein: CASSSPEMGTYEQYF.

V and J are TRBV5-4 and TRBJ2-1; the D gene is possibly TRBD2 (6 bases). This CDR3 region has 13 residues. Germline values: CDR1 SGHNT, CDR2 YYREEE (reference sequence). V was pared by 1 base and J by 9 bases, with 11 bases between. The CDR3 DNA is TGTGCCAGCAGCTTGTGGACTATCCCTGAGCAGTTCTTC. Translated, it gives CASSLWTIPEQFF.

This clonotype was seen a handful of times. The CDR3 DNA is TGTGCCAGCAGTGAAGGGGGAAATACGCAGTATTTT. This codes for CASSEGGNTQYF. The chain couples TRBV2 to TRBJ2-3, with D unresolved. V was shortened by 1 base and J by 7 bases, with 6 bases between the two germline ends. Germline assignment: CDR1 SNHLY and CDR2 FYNNEI. CDR3 length: 12 residues.

This clonotype has only a few counts. The V call is TRBV5-1, the J call TRBJ2-1; D possibly corresponds to TRBD1 (6 bases). Germline V gives CDR1 SGHRS, CDR2 YFSETQ. The CDR3 consists of 13 residues. V lost 4 bases and J 10 bases, leaving 15 bases between the germline ends. The CDR3 DNA is TGCGCCAGCAGCGATCTACAGGGCTCGGAGCAGTTCTTC. Amino acid sequence: CASSDLQGSEQFF.

There are a few counts of this clonotype. This sequence joins TRBV29-1 and TRBJ2-5; D assignment may be TRBD1 or TRBD2 (5 bases each). The CDR3 totals 13 residues. The V gene lost 4 bases and the J gene lost 5 bases, with 14 bases spanning the gap. From germline, CDR1 is SQVTM and CDR2 ANQGSEA. CDR3 DNA: TGCAGCGTTGTACGGGGCGTCCCTGAGACCCAGTACTTC. It yields the protein CSVVRGVPETQYF.

This chain joins TRBV2 and TRBJ1-1; no firm D call. Germline V CDR1 and CDR2: SNHLY, FYNNEI. The CDR3 has 11 amino acids. This CDR3 is CVTAVNTEAFF. CDR3 bases: TGTGTTACAGCGGTGAACACTGAAGCTTTCTTT.

This clonotype was counted only a few times. The rearrangement joins TRBV28 to TRBJ1-3; D is undetermined. V dropped 7 bases and J dropped 2 bases, with 9 bases sitting between them. Germline assignment: CDR1 MDHEN and CDR2 SYDVKM. This CDR3 is 13 amino acids long. The CDR3 region is CASTRTAGNTIYF. In nucleotides, the CDR3 is TGTGCCAGCACTCGCACTGCTGGAAACACCATATATTTT.

The chain uses TRBV3-1 and TRBJ2-4; unclear D gene. Germline CDR1 and CDR2: LGHDT and YNNKEL (reference sequence). Between the trimmed V and J ends, which lost 0 bases and 8 bases, there was a span of 11 bases. The CDR3 covers 14 residues. This chain's CDR3 is CASSQENSYYIQYF. The DNA for the CDR3 is TGTGCCAGCAGCCAAGAGAACAGTTATTACATTCAGTACTTC.

This clonotype has a handful of counts. The rearrangement uses TRBV4-1 and TRBJ2-5; a possible D gene is TRBD1 (6 bases). V was clipped by 0 bases and J by 7 bases, with 15 bases between them. From germline, CDR1 is MGHRA and CDR2 YSYEKL. CDR3 length: 15 residues. The CDR3 DNA sequence: TGCGCCAGCAGCCAAGACCGGCAGGGGTTTTGGACCCAGTACTTC. Its protein is CASSQDRQGFWTQYF.

This clonotype showed up just a few times. The chain couples TRBV3-1 to TRBJ2-7; no clear D gene. Trimming removed 4 bases at V and 5 bases at J, with 12 bases between. The CDR3 contains 13 residues. The germline V gene encodes CDR1 LGHDT and CDR2 YNNKEL (reference sequence). The CDR3 nucleotides read TGTGCCAGCAGCCTTGAGGTCTGGAACGAGCAGTACTTC. Translated, it gives CASSLEVWNEQYF.

In its sample, this clonotype was seen a few times. CDR3 sequence: CASSWDTYYGYTF. The DNA for the CDR3 is TGTGCCAGCAGTTGGGACACCTACTATGGCTACACCTTC. This chain joins TRBV12-3 or TRBV12-4 and TRBJ1-2, with D possibly TRBD1 on 6 matching bases. This CDR3 is 13 amino acids long. Trimming cost V 4 bases and J 3 bases, with 9 bases left between them.

This chain uses TRBV18 with TRBJ1-1; TRBD1 might be the D (5 bases). In germline, CDR1 is KGHSH, CDR2 LQKENI. CDR3 length: 16 residues. V lost 3 bases, J lost 2 bases, and 16 bases lay in between. CDR3 loop: CASSPKHRSLNTEAFF. CDR3 DNA: TGTGCCAGCTCACCGAAACACAGGAGCTTAAACACTGAAGCTTTCTTT.

The V gene is TRBV3-1, the J gene TRBJ2-2; TRBD1 aligns across 10 bases. The V and J ends lost 4 bases and 7 bases, in that order; junction bases with no gene match: 3. From germline, CDR1 is LGHDT and CDR2 YNNKEL (reference sequence). This CDR3 has 14 amino acids. The CDR3 protein is CASSPGQGYGELFF. The CDR3 DNA sequence: TGTGCCAGCAGCCCGGGACAGGGGTACGGGGAGCTGTTTTTT.

The chain employs TRBV6-2 or TRBV6-3 and TRBJ1-1, with D hard to call. This CDR3 is 13 amino acids long. V was shortened by 2 bases and J by 5 bases, with 9 bases between the two germline ends. From germline, CDR1 is MNHEY and CDR2 SVGEGT. The CDR3 sequence: CASSYMGRTEAFF. The CDR3 DNA reads as TGTGCCAGCAGTTACATGGGTCGGACTGAAGCTTTCTTT.

The CDR3 is CASSEGLELFF. DNA of the CDR3: TGTGCCAGCAGTGAGGGGTTGGAGCTGTTTTTT. This sequence joins TRBV12-3 or TRBV12-4 and TRBJ2-2, with D perhaps assigned TRBD1 or TRBD2 (5 bases each). Trimming removed 5 bases from V and 10 bases from J, with 8 bases in between. The CDR3 runs 11 residues.

In its sample, this clonotype was seen a few times. The chain recombines TRBV28 with TRBJ1-2, with TRBD1 matching over 8 bases. The CDR3 consists of 15 residues. V trimming: 1 base; J trimming: 2 bases; junction bases outside the gene matches: 3. Germline-derived CDR1 and CDR2 are MDHEN and SYDVKM. The CDR3: CASSLLGQGNYGYTF. DNA for the CDR3: TGTGCCAGCAGTTTATTAGGACAGGGAAACTATGGCTACACCTTC.

The chain employs TRBV20-1 and TRBJ2-3, with 12 bases matching TRBD1. Trimming removed 6 bases from V and 4 bases from J; junction bases left unmatched: 5. The CDR3 consists of 14 residues. CDR1 DFQATT and CDR2 SNEGSKA come from the germline V gene (reference sequence). CDR3 in amino acids: CSARGQGAADTQYF. CDR3 bases: TGCAGTGCGCGGGGACAGGGGGCTGCAGATACGCAGTATTTT.

This clonotype was recorded many times. The chain links TRBV28 to TRBJ2-3; tentative D call: TRBD2 (6 bases). Trimming cost V 6 bases and J 3 bases, with 13 bases left between them. The CDR3 consists of 14 residues. CDR1 is MDHEN and CDR2 is SYDVKM in the germline V gene. The CDR3 spells CASRGAGMTDTQYF. DNA of the CDR3: TGTGCCAGCAGAGGAGCGGGTATGACAGATACGCAGTATTTT.

This clonotype showed up many times. The chain is built from TRBV18 and TRBJ2-3; 9 nucleotides agree with TRBD1. The CDR3 runs 15 residues. Unmatched junction bases numbered 5, after V lost 3 bases and J lost 4 bases. CDR1 and CDR2 (germline): KGHSH, LQKENI. CDR3 nucleotide sequence: TGTGCCAGCTCACCTCTGACAGGGGGTGCAGATACGCAGTATTTT. This encodes CASSPLTGGADTQYF.

The chain links TRBV10-3 to TRBJ2-6; 9 bases are shared with TRBD1. The CDR3 contains 18 residues. CDR1 ENHRY and CDR2 SYGVKD come from the germline V gene. J lost 0 bases, V lost 6 bases, and 9 bases had no gene match. In nucleotides, the CDR3 is TGTGCCATCAGCGGGACAGGGCACTCCCTCTCTGGGGCCAACGTCCTGACTTTC. Its translation: CAISGTGHSLSGANVLTF.

This clonotype was recorded a few times. V is TRBV20-1 and J is TRBJ1-1; 10 bases match TRBD1. The V and J ends lost 5 bases and 4 bases, in that order; junction bases with no gene match: 4. This CDR3 has 13 residues. Germline V gene lookup returns CDR1 DFQATT and CDR2 SNEGSKA (reference sequence). The CDR3 bases are TGCAGTGCTCGGACAGGGGGGATCACTGAAGCTTTCTTT. This sequence encodes CSARTGGITEAFF.

J is TRBJ1-1 and V is TRBV6-2 or TRBV6-3; TRBD1 agrees at 9 bases. The CDR3 extends over 16 amino acids. Trimming cost V 6 bases and J 1 base; bases outside gene matches: 9. CDR1 MNHEY and CDR2 SVGEGT come from the germline V gene. Written as DNA, the CDR3 is TGTGCCAGCAGAGGAGGACAGGGGACATGGAACACTGAAGCTTTCTTT. This encodes CASRGGQGTWNTEAFF.

The chain couples TRBV30 to TRBJ2-2, with 11 bases lining up with TRBD2. This CDR3 comprises 19 residues. V gave up 0 bases and J gave up 1 base; unmatched junction bases: 10. Germline CDR1 is GTSNPN and CDR2 is SVGIG (reference sequence). The CDR3, as DNA: TGTGCCTGGAGTGTACTTAGCGGGAGGGCCCGGGGGAACACCGGGGAGCTGTTTTTT. Its translation is CAWSVLSGRARGNTGELFF. Combining the CDR3 with reference TRBV30 and TRBJ2-2 gives the whole variable domain SQTIHQWPATLVQPVGSPLSLECTVEGTSNPNLYWYRQAAGRGLQLLFYSVGIGQISSEVPQNLSASRPQDRQFILSSKKLLLSDSGFYLCAWSVLSGRARGNTGELFFGEGSRLTVL.

A note on this clonotype: A much bigger clone sits one base away, suggesting this may be a read error. CDR3 DNA sequence: TGCAGCACCCCATCGGGACAGACAAGCTCCTACAATGAGCAGTTCTTC. Translated, it gives CSTPSGQTSSYNEQFF. The chain carries TRBV29-1 and TRBJ2-1, with 7 bases that match TRBD1. V was pared by 8 bases and J by 0 bases, with 13 bases of the junction left unmatched. Looked up from germline, CDR1 is SQVTM and CDR2 is ANQGSEA. CDR3 size: 16 residues.

This clonotype was picked up a small number of times. J is TRBJ2-7 and V is TRBV29-1; either TRBD1 or TRBD2 may fit D (5 bases each). Germline V gives CDR1 SQVTM, CDR2 ANQGSEA. The CDR3 length is 15 residues. Trimming cost V 6 bases and J 2 bases, with 20 bases left between them. CDR3 bases: TGCAGCGTAAGCCACGGGGCAGGGTTAACCTACGAGCAGTACTTC. This sequence encodes CSVSHGAGLTYEQYF.

The V gene is TRBV7-2, the J gene TRBJ2-7, with TRBD2 matching 7 bases. Losses at the gene ends were 3 bases for V and 3 bases for J; bases not matched to a gene: 5. The V gene's germline CDR1 is SGHTA and CDR2 FQGNSA. The CDR3 is made up of 14 amino acids. The CDR3 coding sequence is TGTGCCAGCAGCTTTTCGCGGGAGTACTACGAGCAGTACTTC. Translating it yields CASSFSREYYEQYF. Supplemented by reference TRBV7-2 and TRBJ2-7, the full variable domain reads GAGVSQSPSNKVTEKGKDVELRCDPISGHTALYWYRQSLGQGLEFLIYFQGNSAPDKSGLPSDRFSAERTGGSVSTLTIQRTQQEDSAVYLCASSFSREYYEQYFGPGTRLTVT.

This clonotype came up a few times. The rearrangement joins TRBV4-3 to TRBJ2-7; no reliable D call. CDR3 length: 14 residues. V lost 4 bases, J lost 6 bases, and 16 bases lay in between. Germline V CDR1 and CDR2: LGHNA, YSLEER. This CDR3 reads CASSRTPTIGEQYF. In DNA, the CDR3 is TGCGCCAGCAGCCGTACCCCGACCATCGGCGAGCAGTACTTC.

This clonotype occurred many times. The chain is built from TRBV2 and TRBJ2-3; 8 nucleotides agree with TRBD1. CDR3 length equals 16 residues. The germline V gene encodes CDR1 SNHLY and CDR2 FYNNEI. Trimming at V came to 6 bases and at J to 0 bases, leaving 8 bases not matched to a gene. The CDR3 loop reads CASRERGQASTDTQYF. The CDR3 DNA reads as TGTGCCAGCAGAGAAAGGGGACAGGCTAGCACAGATACGCAGTATTTT.

This clonotype was seen only a few times. The V gene is TRBV9, the J gene TRBJ2-1, with 9 bases aligning to TRBD1. Trimming at V came to 3 bases and at J to 12 bases, leaving 1 base not matched to a gene. CDR3 length: 11 residues. Germline V lookup: CDR1 SGDLS, CDR2 YYNGEE. CDR3 coding DNA: TGTGCCAGCAGCGAGGGACAGGGGCAGTTCTTC. This codes for CASSEGQGQFF.

This clonotype was seen ten or more times. The rearrangement uses TRBV12-3 or TRBV12-4 and TRBJ1-1; 9 bases align to TRBD1. This CDR3 region has 13 residues. V was pared by 6 bases and J by 4 bases, with 3 bases of the junction left unmatched. Here the CDR3 DNA reads TGTGCCAGCAGGGTGGGACAGGGCACTGAAGCTTTCTTT. Translation: CASRVGQGTEAFF.